This record covers a single T cell receptor beta chain. Which cohort a participant joined came from the clinical history participants gave. The data originate from a study of blood T cell repertoires in COVID-19. Sequencing used immunoSEQ multiplex PCR; TCRdb keeps in-frame clones, though not all of them. The sample records about 180,000 clones, nearly 80% being singletons. The CDR3 consists of 14 residues. With 7 bases removed from V and 5 bases from J, the gap between germline ends came to 17 bases. Germline CDR1 reads MNHEY; CDR2 reads SMNVEV (reference sequence). The receptor comes from a man aged 55 to 70 who had been exposed to COVID-19. The sample was PBMCs or T cells enriched from blood (not recorded which). The J gene is TRBJ2-5, the V gene TRBV27; D possibly corresponds to TRBD1 (7 bases). In DNA form, the CDR3 reads TGTGCCAGCAAGCCTACCCAGGGGGGCGAGACCCAGTACTTC. Amino acids: CASKPTQGGETQYF.